One sample yielded the 9 T cell receptor beta chains listed below, sequenced in a study of blood T cell repertoires in COVID-19. Libraries were prepared by immunoSEQ multiplex PCR; TCRdb keeps only in-frame clonotypes and omits some of them. Among 200,000 to 250,000 clones listed, approximately 83% were seen once. Specimen: peripheral blood. The receptors were sampled from a woman aged 30 to 39 who had recovered from COVID-19.

Comment on this clone: This same CDR3 is encoded by further DNA sequences in the sample. This chain links TRBV29-1 with TRBJ1-5; D unresolved. Trimming left V 5 bases short and J 0 bases short, with 5 bases between. CDR1 is SQVTM, CDR2 ANQGSEA, per germline. The CDR3 has 12 amino acids. The CDR3 DNA reads as TGCAGCGTTCGGGATAGCAATCAGCCCCAGCATTTT. This encodes CSVRDSNQPQHF.

V usage is TRBV5-6 and J usage is TRBJ1-2; D is ambiguous. The V end was cut by 2 bases, the J end by 1 base, with 6 bases between. The germline gives CDR1 SGHDT, CDR2 YYEEEE. The CDR3 has 13 residues. Here the CDR3 reads CASSFGRNYGYTF. The CDR3 DNA reads as TGTGCCAGCAGCTTTGGGCGTAACTATGGCTACACCTTC.

This clone was counted between two and nine times. Other DNA variants within this sample encode the same CDR3. The CDR3 coding sequence is TGTGCCAGCAGCTTTAGACAGGGACCATACAATGAGCAGTTCTTC. Translation: CASSFRQGPYNEQFF. The chain uses TRBV7-3 and TRBJ2-1; 7 bases match TRBD1. CDR3 size: 15 residues. The junction had 6 bases not matched to a gene; V was cut back by 3 bases and J by 4 bases. Germline V CDR1 and CDR2: SGHTA, FQGTGA.

The gene calls are TRBV28 and TRBJ1-5; D gene unclear. CDR1 MDHEN and CDR2 SYDVKM come from the germline V gene. This CDR3 contains 14 residues. V dropped 2 bases and J dropped 3 bases, with 8 bases sitting between them. CDR3: CASSLIQINQPQHF. CDR3 coding DNA: TGTGCCAGCAGTTTAATACAGATCAATCAGCCCCAGCATTTT.

This clone was seen a single time. The chain uses TRBV5-1 and TRBJ1-4; D perhaps matches TRBD1 (5 bases). This CDR3 spans 16 amino acids. Germline V lookup: CDR1 SGHRS, CDR2 YFSETQ. Trimming stripped 4 bases from V and 2 bases from J, with 15 bases between. CDR3 bases: TGCGCCAGCAGCGTGAGGCAGGGCTCGACTAATGAAAAACTGTTTTTT. Its protein product is CASSVRQGSTNEKLFF.

This clone has only one observation. The chain joins TRBV2 to TRBJ1-3, with D unresolved. The V gene lost 4 bases and the J gene lost 4 bases, with 5 bases spanning the gap. Germline CDR1 and CDR2: SNHLY and FYNNEI. This CDR3 region has 12 residues. The DNA for the CDR3 is TGTGCCAGCAGTGTCGGGGGAAACACCATATATTTT. This gives the protein CASSVGGNTIYF.

The chain combines TRBV27 with TRBJ2-1, with 10 bases fitting TRBD2. Germline values: CDR1 MNHEY, CDR2 SMNVEV (reference sequence). CDR3 length: 16 residues. V dropped 8 bases and J dropped 5; count of bases not matched to a gene: 12. The CDR3 nucleotides read TGTGCCAGCTCAATGATCGGGACTAGCGCAAACAATGAGCAGTTCTTC. It codes for CASSMIGTSANNEQFF.

This chain joins TRBV4-2 and TRBJ2-3; D is perhaps TRBD2 (7 bases). This CDR3 is 16 amino acids long. Germline-derived CDR1 and CDR2 are LGHNA and YNFKEQ. Trimming removed 0 bases at V and 3 bases at J, with 13 bases between. The CDR3: CASSQDGRGGTDTQYF. CDR3 in DNA: TGTGCCAGCAGCCAAGATGGGAGGGGGGGGACAGATACGCAGTATTTT.

The V gene is TRBV12-3 or TRBV12-4, the J gene TRBJ2-2; 9 bases align to TRBD1. The CDR3 is made up of 13 amino acids. The junction had 7 bases not matched to a gene; V was cut back by 11 bases and J by 6 bases. CDR3 sequence reads: CAGRTGDAGELFF. In nucleotides, the CDR3 is TGTGCCGGACGGACAGGGGATGCCGGGGAGCTGTTTTTT.